This T cell receptor beta chain was recorded in a study of T cells after yellow fever vaccination. Germline CDR1 reads MDHEN; CDR2 reads SYDVKM. There are 12 residues in the CDR3. V lost 1 base, J lost 7 bases, and 7 bases lay in between. By 5'RACE template switching, TCR cDNA was produced, with a universal primer site and UMIs added in the process. TCRdb passed the 5' RACE reads through MiXCR, listing each CDR3 protein once. The table records hundreds of thousands of distinct CDR3 sequences, about 5.2% of them present only once. The receptor's source is a man younger than 35 who received the YFV17D yellow fever vaccine. Sequenced material: CD4+ T cells sorted from PBMCs, taken on the day of the yellow fever booster vaccination. The chain combines TRBV28 with TRBJ2-5; D unresolved. The chain's CDR3 is CASSLSRGTQYF. CDR3 coding DNA: TGTGCCAGCAGTTTATCAAGAGGGACCCAGTACTTC. Combining the CDR3 with reference TRBV28 and TRBJ2-5 gives the whole variable domain DVKVTQSSRYLVKRTGEKVFLECVQDMDHENMFWYRQDPGLGLRLIYFSYDVKMKEKGDIPEGYSVSREKKERFSLILESASTNQTSMYLCASSLSRGTQYFGPGTRLLVL.